The T cell receptor (beta chain) under discussion was sequenced for a study of technical replicates of blood from four donors. There are 19 residues in the CDR3. Assay used: immunoSEQ multiplex PCR; TCRdb lists only in-frame clones, some missing. The table shows more than 90,000 clones, with around 95% occurring only once. The V gene is TRBV21-1, the J gene TRBJ2-3; the table's D call of TRBD2 was not tested on the DNA. TRBV21-1 is flagged as a pseudogene. The sequence was collected from a human donor in good health. The specimen was T cells isolated from PBMCs. The CDR3 sequence is CASSKALTSGGPSTDTQYF. In DNA form, the CDR3 reads TGTGCCAGCAGCAAAGCGCTAACTAGCGGGGGTCCTAGCACAGATACGCAGTATTTT.